This entry lists 30 T cell receptor beta chains sequenced from one sample in a study of blood T cell repertoires in COVID-19 (dated by TCRdb to about 2020). Libraries were built with the immunoSEQ multiplex PCR assay. TCRdb carries this immuneACCESS record with in-frame sequences only. Its versions omit some clonotypes, under half of them owing to an unresolved V gene in the studies checked, with the rest unexplained. Within this sample are 130,000 to 150,000 clones, with around 83% of them counted one time only. The ten largest account for 3% of the sample. Sequenced material: peripheral blood. These TCRs come from a woman of 80 years or more with acute or convalescent COVID-19.

This clone was seen more than once but under ten times. The V and J genes are TRBV7-2 and TRBJ2-7; 9 bases map to TRBD1. Germline CDR1 is SGHTA and CDR2 is FQGNSA. This CDR3 is 15 amino acids long. The V segment lost 3 bases and the J segment 5 bases; nucleotides outside the gene matches: 8. The CDR3 reads CASSLPGTGRNEQYF. The CDR3 nucleotides read TGTGCCAGCAGCTTGCCAGGGACAGGGAGGAACGAGCAGTACTTC.

V is TRBV7-3 and J is TRBJ2-7; 7 bases map to TRBD2. With V trimmed by 0 bases and J by 7 bases, 6 bases remained unmatched. This CDR3 region has 14 residues. Germline V gene sequence: CDR1 SGHTA, CDR2 FQGTGA. CDR3 in amino acids: CASSLTGGGEEQYF. In DNA, the CDR3 is TGTGCCAGCAGCTTAACTGGGGGAGGGGAAGAGCAGTACTTC.

The rearrangement joins TRBV20-1 to TRBJ1-2; TRBD1 might be the D (5 bases). Germline V lookup: CDR1 DFQATT, CDR2 SNEGSKA (reference sequence). This CDR3 is 11 amino acids long. The germline V and J ends were trimmed by 5 bases and 7 bases, with 11 bases remaining between them. The CDR3 DNA follows: TGCAGTGCTCCCGGGGGATTTGGCTACACCTTC. Encoded protein: CSAPGGFGYTF.

The J gene is TRBJ2-1, the V gene TRBV4-3; TRBD1 is a possible D gene (6 bases). Trimming stripped 2 bases from V and 5 bases from J, with 13 bases between. CDR1 LGHNA and CDR2 YSLEER come from the germline V gene. The CDR3 has 15 residues. The CDR3 bases are TGCGCCAGCAGCCAACATCCGGACAGACACAATGAGCAGTTCTTC. Its translation is CASSQHPDRHNEQFF.

This clone was counted between two and nine times. V usage is TRBV19 and J usage is TRBJ1-5; possible D gene TRBD1, 5 bases. The germline gives CDR1 LNHDA, CDR2 SQIVND (reference sequence). The length of the CDR3 is 14 residues. V was shortened by 2 bases and J by 5 bases, with 10 bases between the two germline ends. CDR3 residues: CASSIYSGYQPQHF. The CDR3 DNA sequence: TGTGCCAGTAGTATATACTCAGGGTATCAGCCCCAGCATTTT.

The CDR3 DNA sequence: TGTGCCAGCAGCCAAGATTCCCTGTGGCCCTATCGCCCGGGGAACACCATATATTTT. The encoded protein is CASSQDSLWPYRPGNTIYF. The rearrangement links TRBV3-1 (or the pseudogene TRBV3-2) to TRBJ1-3; the D is unclear. The CDR3 consists of 19 residues. Germline lookup yields CDR1 LGHDT and CDR2 YNNKEL (reference sequence). With 0 bases removed from V and 7 bases from J, the gap between germline ends came to 25 bases.

This chain links TRBV7-3 with TRBJ2-3; possible D gene TRBD2, 6 bases. CDR1 is SGHTA, CDR2 FQGTGA, per germline. The CDR3 has 14 residues. The V gene lost 4 bases and the J gene lost 2 bases, with 10 bases spanning the gap. CDR3 loop: CASSSSAITDTQYF. For the CDR3, the DNA is TGTGCCAGCAGCTCTAGCGCGATCACAGATACGCAGTATTTT. Filled out from reference TRBV7-3 and TRBJ2-3, the complete variable domain reads GAGVSQTPSNKVTEKGKYVELRCDPISGHTALYWYRQSLGQGPEFLIYFQGTGAADDSGLPNDRFFAVRPEGSVSTLKIQRTERGDSAVYLCASSSSAITDTQYFGPGTRLTVL.

The rearrangement links TRBV27 to TRBJ1-2; 12 nucleotides line up with TRBD1. The germline CDR1 and CDR2 sequences are MNHEY and SMNVEV (reference sequence). CDR3 length: 13 residues. The J segment lost 8 bases and the V segment lost 5 bases, leaving 3 bases of the junction unmatched. The CDR3 nucleotides are TGTGCCAGCAGTAAAGGGACAGGGGGCGGCTACACCTTC. Translation: CASSKGTGGGYTF.

The V and J genes are TRBV11-2 and TRBJ2-4, with TRBD2 identical over 13 bases. V gave up 5 bases and J gave up 0 bases; unmatched junction bases: 4. Germline lookup yields CDR1 SGHAT and CDR2 FQNNGV. The CDR3 totals 17 residues. Here the CDR3 DNA reads TGTGCCAGCAGCGGACTAGCGGGGGCCCTAGCCAAAAACATTCAGTACTTC. Its protein product is CASSGLAGALAKNIQYF.

This chain joins TRBV2 and TRBJ1-1; TRBD1 matches 7 bases. With V trimmed by 8 bases and J by 4 bases, 16 bases remained unmatched. Germline values: CDR1 SNHLY, CDR2 FYNNEI. The CDR3 is 16 amino acids. The chain's CDR3 is CASAARPGGMGTEAFF. DNA for the CDR3: TGTGCCAGCGCGGCGCGACCAGGGGGTATGGGCACTGAAGCTTTCTTT.

Worth noting for this clone: This sample also contains other DNA sequences that code for the same CDR3. V usage is TRBV7-2 and J usage is TRBJ1-1; tentative D call: TRBD1 (5 bases). CDR3 length: 13 amino acids. V lost 4 bases to trimming and J lost 2 bases, with 8 bases between them. Germline V gives CDR1 SGHTA, CDR2 FQGNSA. CDR3 DNA sequence: TGTGCCAGCAGCTCGACAGTAAACACTGAAGCTTTCTTT. Protein sequence: CASSSTVNTEAFF.

The rearrangement joins TRBV7-3 to TRBJ1-2; no reliable D call. The CDR3 extends over 13 amino acids. V was shortened by 1 base and J by 8 bases, with 11 bases between the two germline ends. Germline V gene sequence: CDR1 SGHTA, CDR2 FQGTGA. CDR3 in DNA: TGTGCCAGCAGCTTAAATGGAGAGAAGGGCTACACCTTC. This translates into CASSLNGEKGYTF.

This rearrangement joins TRBV6-5 to TRBJ2-7; 8 bases are a match to TRBD1. Trimming removed 5 bases from V and 3 bases from J; junction bases left unmatched: 9. This CDR3 comprises 15 residues. Germline values: CDR1 MNHEY, CDR2 SVGAGI. This chain's CDR3 is CASSKEAGGVYEQYF. For the CDR3, the DNA is TGTGCCAGCAGTAAGGAAGCAGGGGGCGTCTACGAGCAGTACTTC.

This chain connects TRBV5-4 to TRBJ1-5; the D is unclear. V was shortened by 4 bases and J by 4 bases, with 12 bases between the two germline ends. Germline V gives CDR1 SGHNT, CDR2 YYREEE (reference sequence). The CDR3 contains 14 residues. Here the CDR3 reads CASSIDKHNQPQHF. The CDR3 DNA reads as TGTGCCAGCAGCATCGACAAGCATAATCAGCCCCAGCATTTT.

V is TRBV15 and J is TRBJ1-5; a possible D gene is TRBD1 (5 bases). Trimming left V 3 bases short and J 0 bases short, with 6 bases between. Germline assignment: CDR1 LNHNV and CDR2 YYDKDF (reference sequence). This CDR3 comprises 14 residues. The CDR3 reads CATSRDISNQPQHF. DNA for the CDR3: TGTGCCACCAGCAGGGACATTAGCAATCAGCCCCAGCATTTT.

The J gene is TRBJ1-2, the V gene TRBV3-1 (or the pseudogene TRBV3-2); D gene unclear. V was trimmed by 1 base and J by 1 base, leaving 13 bases between them. Germline lookup yields CDR1 LGHDT and CDR2 YNNKEL (reference sequence). The CDR3 runs to 16 residues. CDR3 sequence reads: CASSQGWQNLNYGYTF. The CDR3 DNA is TGTGCCAGCAGCCAAGGGTGGCAGAACCTTAACTATGGCTACACCTTC.

The chain carries TRBV6-5 and TRBJ2-7, with a weak D call TRBD2 (6 bases). Germline assignment: CDR1 MNHEY and CDR2 SVGAGI. The germline V and J ends were trimmed by 6 bases and 10 bases, with 25 bases remaining between them. The length of the CDR3 is 15 residues. CDR3 DNA: TGTGCCAGCAGATCCTTTCGAGGAGGAGGCGGGAACCAGTACTTC. Protein sequence: CASRSFRGGGGNQYF.

The sample holds a few counts of this clone. This rearrangement joins TRBV19 to TRBJ1-6, with TRBD1 matching over 7 bases. Germline-derived CDR1 and CDR2 are LNHDA and SQIVND (reference sequence). The CDR3 contains 16 residues. The V gene end was trimmed by 3 bases and the J gene end by 6 bases; junction bases not matched to a gene: 8. CDR3 protein: CASSIARGFRNSPLHF. The CDR3 DNA reads TGTGCCAGTAGTATTGCCAGGGGGTTCCGTAATTCACCCCTCCACTTT.

The chain combines TRBV9 with TRBJ2-1; 7 positions match TRBD2. The CDR3 spans 15 residues. V trimming: 0 bases; J trimming: 1 base; junction bases outside the gene matches: 1. Germline CDR1 is SGDLS and CDR2 is YYNGEE. The CDR3 region is CASSVGGGSYNEQFF. The DNA for the CDR3 is TGTGCCAGCAGCGTAGGCGGGGGATCCTACAATGAGCAGTTCTTC.

This rearrangement joins TRBV3-1 (or the pseudogene TRBV3-2) to TRBJ2-1; D not resolved. This CDR3 has 11 residues. Germline lookup yields CDR1 LGHDT and CDR2 YNNKEL (reference sequence). The V gene lost 1 base and the J gene lost 9 bases, with 4 bases spanning the gap. As DNA, the CDR3 is TGTGCCAGCAGCCAAGTGAGTGAGCAGTTCTTC. Translating gives CASSQVSEQFF.

Note on this clone: The same CDR3 is also encoded by other DNA sequences in this sample. V usage is TRBV5-4 and J usage is TRBJ2-7; 14 nucleotides agree with TRBD2. The CDR3 length is 15 residues. The V gene's germline CDR1 is SGHNT and CDR2 YYREEE (reference sequence). The J segment lost 4 bases and the V segment lost 2 bases, leaving 2 bases of the junction unmatched. The CDR3 protein is CASSLGTSGGYEQYF. The CDR3 nucleotides read TGTGCCAGCAGCTTAGGGACTAGCGGGGGTTACGAGCAGTACTTC.

This clone has just a few counts. This chain joins TRBV30 and TRBJ1-6; D possibly corresponds to TRBD1 (6 bases). Germline CDR1 GTSNPN, CDR2 SVGIG (reference sequence). The CDR3 totals 18 residues. V lost 0 bases to trimming and J lost 0 bases, with 15 bases between them. The CDR3 region is CAWSVLGGRSSYNSPLHF. The CDR3 region has the DNA TGTGCCTGGAGTGTACTCGGGGGGCGAAGCTCCTATAATTCACCCCTCCACTTT.

The J gene is TRBJ2-2, the V gene TRBV5-1; 9 bases agree with TRBD1. Germline V gives CDR1 SGHRS, CDR2 YFSETQ. J gave up 6 bases and V 7 bases, and 7 bases lay outside the gene matches. The length of the CDR3 is 14 residues. CDR3 in DNA: TGCGCCAGCCGGACAGGGGACGAGTCCGGGGAGCTGTTTTTT. Its translation: CASRTGDESGELFF. The entire variable domain, with the rest obtained from reference TRBV5-1 and TRBJ2-2, is as follows: KAGVTQTPRYLIKTRGQQVTLSCSPISGHRSVSWYQQTPGQGLQFLFEYFSETQRNKGNFPGRFSGRQFSNSRSEMNVSTLELGDSALYLCASRTGDESGELFFGEGSRLTVL.

The chain uses TRBV5-6 and TRBJ1-6, with D possibly being TRBD1 (6 bases). Germline V gene data show CDR1 as SGHDT and CDR2 as YYEEEE. CDR3 size: 14 residues. The V end lost 0 bases, the J end lost 7 bases, and 8 bases lay between the germline ends. The CDR3 protein is CASSLEQGNSPLHF. The CDR3 DNA is TGTGCCAGCAGCTTGGAACAGGGAAATTCACCCCTCCACTTT.

The rearrangement uses TRBV30 and TRBJ1-5; possible D gene TRBD1, 6 bases. The CDR3 totals 13 residues. V shed 3 bases and J shed 3 bases, with 9 bases lying between them. Looked up from germline, CDR1 is GTSNPN and CDR2 is SVGIG (reference sequence). CDR3: CAWRDSLNQPQHF. As DNA, the CDR3 is TGTGCCTGGAGGGACAGCCTCAATCAGCCCCAGCATTTT. Full variable domain (outside the CDR3, taken from reference TRBV30 and TRBJ1-5): SQTIHQWPATLVQPVGSPLSLECTVEGTSNPNLYWYRQAAGRGLQLLFYSVGIGQISSEVPQNLSASRPQDRQFILSSKKLLLSDSGFYLCAWRDSLNQPQHFGDGTRLSIL.

V is TRBV6-5 and J is TRBJ1-2; TRBD1 aligns across 9 bases. V shed 6 bases and J 8 bases; nucleotides not matched to a gene: 7. The CDR3 covers 13 residues. Germline V CDR1 and CDR2: MNHEY, SVGAGI. The CDR3 spells CASSLQGARGYTF. As DNA, the CDR3 is TGTGCCAGCAGCCTACAGGGGGCTAGAGGCTACACCTTC.

The chain combines TRBV5-1 with TRBJ1-5; TRBD1 is a possible D gene (6 bases). CDR3 length equals 14 residues. Trimming removed 5 bases from V and 4 bases from J, with 13 bases in between. Germline loops: CDR1 SGHRS, CDR2 YFSETQ. The CDR3 is CASRSRGGNQPQHF. CDR3 nucleotides: TGCGCCAGCAGGTCCAGGGGCGGGAATCAGCCCCAGCATTTT.

This sequence joins TRBV7-5 and TRBJ1-2; the table names TRBD1, a call not compared with the DNA. TRBV7-5 is shown as a pseudogene. This CDR3 region has 15 residues. The CDR3 sequence is CARSLESAGRSGYTF. For the CDR3, the DNA is TGTGCCAGAAGCTTAGAATCTGCAGGGCGGAGTGGCTACACCTTC.

The chain couples TRBV5-4 to TRBJ1-1; tentative D call: TRBD1 (5 bases). Trimming pared 0 bases from V and 5 bases from J, leaving 20 bases between. The CDR3 runs 17 residues. Germline V CDR1 and CDR2: SGHNT, YYREEE (reference sequence). CDR3 sequence (DNA): TGTGCCAGCAGCTTGGACCCTCGGGCAGGTGGGGGGACTGAAGCTTTCTTT. Amino acids: CASSLDPRAGGGTEAFF.

The chain employs TRBV27 and TRBJ1-2; maybe TRBD1 (5 bases). This CDR3 has 14 residues. V was clipped by 3 bases and J by 2 bases, with 10 bases between them. Germline CDR1 MNHEY, CDR2 SMNVEV (reference sequence). The CDR3 DNA reads as TGTGCCAGCAGTTTGGGGCCCCTGAACTATGGCTACACCTTC. It translates to CASSLGPLNYGYTF.